The 28 T cell receptor beta chains below all came from one sample that was sequenced in a study of blood T cell repertoires in COVID-19 (dated by TCRdb to the early 2020s). Library method: the immunoSEQ multiplex PCR assay. TCRdb obtained this table from immuneACCESS and retained in-frame rearrangements with V and J assigned. These tables miss some clones; where compared with another copy, unresolved V genes account for less than half of the shortfall, and the remainder is unexplained. This sample has a few hundred thousand clones in its table, and 75% to 90% of those were observed once. About 3% of the sample is taken by the ten largest. Sequencing was performed on peripheral blood. All receptors derive from a woman aged 25 to 39 with active or convalescent COVID-19.

The chain is built from TRBV27 and TRBJ2-1; 9 bases line up with TRBD2. The V gene end was trimmed by 6 bases and the J gene end by 0 bases; junction bases not matched to a gene: 3. The germline gives CDR1 MNHEY, CDR2 SMNVEV (reference sequence). The CDR3 has 15 residues. In nucleotides, the CDR3 is TGTGCCAGCAGCGAAGCGGGGGGCTCCTACAATGAGCAGTTCTTC. The encoded protein is CASSEAGGSYNEQFF.

The chain recombines TRBV18 with TRBJ1-2; D call uncertain. The V and J ends lost 6 bases and 4 bases respectively, with 18 bases between them. The germline gives CDR1 KGHSH, CDR2 LQKENI. This CDR3 contains 15 residues. DNA for the CDR3: TGTGCCAGCTCCCTATCCGGAGATACCCGCTATGGCTACACCTTC. Protein: CASSLSGDTRYGYTF.

The table lists this clone with a count of one. This chain uses TRBV6-5 with TRBJ1-1, with a weak D call TRBD1 (5 bases). V gave up 0 bases and J gave up 1 base, with 9 bases separating them. CDR1 is MNHEY and CDR2 is SVGAGI in the germline V gene. CDR3 length: 15 residues. The CDR3 coding sequence is TGTGCCAGCAGTTACTCCACTCAGGGGAACACTGAAGCTTTCTTT. This codes for CASSYSTQGNTEAFF.

CDR3 sequence reads: CASSLDRGALAEQYF. For the CDR3, the DNA is TGTGCCAGCAGCTTGGACAGGGGGGCTCTAGCGGAGCAGTATTTT. V usage is TRBV11-2 and J usage is TRBJ2-3; 10 bases align to TRBD1. Germline trimming cut 3 bases from V and 11 bases from J; bases unmatched to any gene: 11. The CDR3 is 15 amino acids. CDR1 is SGHAT, CDR2 FQNNGV, per germline.

V gene TRBV6-5 combines with J gene TRBJ1-1; a weak D match, TRBD1 (6 bases). This CDR3 is 15 amino acids long. Germline V lookup: CDR1 MNHEY, CDR2 SVGAGI. With 0 bases removed from V and 6 bases from J, the gap between germline ends came to 14 bases. The DNA of the CDR3 is TGTGCCAGCAGTTACTCGACGGGGGGGCCCGCTGAAGCTTTCTTT. Its translation: CASSYSTGGPAEAFF.

V gene TRBV6-6 combines with J gene TRBJ1-1, with D perhaps matching TRBD1 (5 bases). The CDR3 spans 14 residues. Trimming left V 3 bases short and J 1 base short, with 9 bases between. Germline values: CDR1 MNHNY, CDR2 SVGAGI (reference sequence). The CDR3 DNA reads as TGTGCCAGCAGTTATCGTGGGGCGAACACTGAAGCTTTCTTT. Amino acid sequence: CASSYRGANTEAFF.

This chain uses TRBV4-2 with TRBJ1-4; no firm D call. V dropped 4 bases and J dropped 0 bases, with 12 bases sitting between them. The CDR3 consists of 16 residues. CDR1 is LGHNA and CDR2 is YNFKEQ in the germline V gene. Here the CDR3 DNA reads TGTGCCAGCAGCCGAGGGAATCTTGCAACTAATGAAAAACTGTTTTTT. Translating gives CASSRGNLATNEKLFF.

This clone was counted once. Compared with germline, one end of the junction differs, possibly owing to a read error. The chain joins TRBV5-1 to TRBJ1-5; 9 bases fit TRBD1. In germline, CDR1 is SGHRS, CDR2 YFSETQ. The CDR3 runs to 17 residues. CDR3 sequence (DNA): TGCACCAGCAGCTTGGGACAGGGACCCTATAGCAATCAGCCCCAGCATTTT. This codes for CTSSLGQGPYSNQPQHF.

V and J are TRBV11-3 and TRBJ1-3; D might be TRBD1 (5 bases). The germline gives CDR1 SGHNT, CDR2 YENEEA. V was cut by 0 bases and J by 2 bases, with 14 bases left in between. The CDR3 has 17 amino acids. The CDR3 here is CASSLDTGPGAGNTIYF. The DNA for the CDR3 is TGTGCCAGCAGCTTAGATACGGGACCGGGGGCTGGAAACACCATATATTTT.

The V gene is TRBV7-2, the J gene TRBJ2-1; maybe TRBD2 (5 bases). Germline CDR1 reads SGHTA; CDR2 reads FQGNSA. This CDR3 comprises 14 residues. The germline V and J ends were trimmed by 5 bases and 9 bases, with 17 bases remaining between them. CDR3 sequence reads: CASSPLAGLPEQFF. As DNA, the CDR3 is TGTGCCAGCAGCCCTCTCGCGGGTCTCCCTGAGCAGTTCTTC.

The chain links TRBV18 to TRBJ1-4; TRBD1 matches at 11 bases. Unmatched junction bases numbered 4, after V lost 5 bases and J lost 5 bases. The germline V gene has CDR1 KGHSH and CDR2 LQKENI. The CDR3 consists of 15 residues. The CDR3 nucleotides are TGTGCCAGCTCAGCGGACAGGGGGCTGAATGAAAAACTGTTTTTT. This codes for CASSADRGLNEKLFF.

The chain is built from TRBV7-9 and TRBJ1-2; D is possibly TRBD1 (6 bases). Germline-derived CDR1 and CDR2 are SEHNR and FQNEAQ (reference sequence). Trimming shortened V by 5 bases and J by 3 bases, and 22 bases separated the two germline ends. CDR3 length: 17 residues. CDR3 nucleotides: TGTGCCAGCAGCCCCTCACGTCCAGGGACAAGAGACTATGGCTACACCTTC. Translation gives CASSPSRPGTRDYGYTF.

CDR3 protein: CASSPGEDQPQHF. CDR3 in DNA: TGTGCCAGCAGCCCCGGCGAGGATCAGCCCCAGCATTTT. The chain joins TRBV12-3 or TRBV12-4 to TRBJ1-5; D is unclear. This CDR3 region has 13 residues. The V end was cut by 6 bases, the J end by 5 bases, with 11 bases between.

This clone was recorded a few times. The chain has TRBV9 and TRBJ1-6; 8 positions agree with TRBD1. Trimming at V came to 3 bases and at J to 6 bases, leaving 5 bases not matched to a gene. The CDR3 is 15 residues long. Germline CDR1 and CDR2: SGDLS and YYNGEE. In DNA form, the CDR3 reads TGTGCCAGCAGCGGGGGGACAGGTTCTAATTCACCCCTCCACTTT. It is translated as CASSGGTGSNSPLHF.

The rearrangement joins TRBV3-1 (or the pseudogene TRBV3-2) to TRBJ2-5; possibly TRBD2 for D (7 bases). The CDR3 sequence is 16 residues long. Germline V gives CDR1 LGHDT, CDR2 YNNKEL (reference sequence). Trimming cost V 4 bases and J 0 bases, with 15 bases left between them. CDR3 in amino acids: CASSRRGTIYQETQYF. CDR3 DNA: TGTGCCAGCAGCCGGCGGGGGACAATTTACCAAGAGACCCAGTACTTC.

This chain joins TRBV12-3 or TRBV12-4 and TRBJ2-3; D is unresolved. The V end lost 4 bases, the J end lost 4 bases, and 3 bases lay between the germline ends. This CDR3 region has 11 residues. CDR3 nucleotides: TGTGCCAGCAGTTCGGCAGATACGCAGTATTTT. This encodes CASSSADTQYF.

The table lists this clone with a few counts. The gene calls are TRBV5-5 and TRBJ1-6, with 8 bases lining up with TRBD1. The CDR3 length is 15 residues. Germline loops: CDR1 SGHKS, CDR2 YYEKEE (reference sequence). The J segment lost 7 bases and the V segment lost 4 bases, leaving 7 bases of the junction unmatched. Here the CDR3 DNA reads TGTGCCAGCAGCATAGACAGGGGTAGGAATTCACCCCTCCACTTT. Residues: CASSIDRGRNSPLHF. The full variable domain, in which reference TRBV5-5 and TRBJ1-6 provide the parts outside the CDR3, is DAGVTQSPTHLIKTRGQQVTLRCSPISGHKSVSWYQQVLGQGPQFIFQYYEKEERGRGNFPDRFSARQFPNYSSELNVNALLLGDSALYLCASSIDRGRNSPLHFGNGTRLTVT.

This sequence joins TRBV19 and TRBJ2-1, with TRBD2 matching 8 bases. The length of the CDR3 is 16 residues. In germline, CDR1 is LNHDA, CDR2 SQIVND (reference sequence). Trimming at V came to 5 bases and at J to 0 bases, leaving 6 bases not matched to a gene. CDR3 in DNA: TGTGCCAGTAGTTCTGTAGCGGGGAGCTCCTACAATGAGCAGTTCTTC. It is translated as CASSSVAGSSYNEQFF. The variable domain in full, completed from reference TRBV19 and TRBJ2-1, reads DGGITQSPKYLFRKEGQNVTLSCEQNLNHDAMYWYRQDPGQGLRLIYYSQIVNDFQKGDIAEGYSVSREKKESFPLTVTSAQKNPTAFYLCASSSVAGSSYNEQFFGPGTRLTVL.

The chain has TRBV3-1 (or the pseudogene TRBV3-2) and TRBJ1-3; 9 nucleotides agree with TRBD1. Looked up from germline, CDR1 is LGHDT and CDR2 is YNNKEL (reference sequence). With 4 bases clipped from V and 2 bases from J, the junction kept 6 bases outside the gene matches. CDR3 size: 16 residues. CDR3 amino acids: CASSLQTGGPGNTIYF. DNA for the CDR3: TGTGCCAGCAGCCTCCAGACAGGGGGGCCTGGAAACACCATATATTTT.

The V call is TRBV28, the J call TRBJ1-5; D ambiguous. V dropped 3 bases and J dropped 0 bases, with 9 bases sitting between them. Germline loops: CDR1 MDHEN, CDR2 SYDVKM. The CDR3 contains 15 residues. The CDR3 loop reads CASSFSTYSNQPQHF. CDR3 DNA sequence: TGTGCCAGCAGTTTTAGCACCTATAGCAATCAGCCCCAGCATTTT.

The chain links TRBV25-1 to TRBJ1-1, with D perhaps TRBD1 (5 bases). The V gene's germline CDR1 is MGHDK and CDR2 SYGVNS. The CDR3 extends over 15 amino acids. Deletions cut 5 bases from V and 2 bases from J, with 15 bases between. The CDR3 sequence is CASSPRTQLNTEAFF. The CDR3 DNA reads as TGTGCCAGCAGTCCACGGACACAACTTAACACTGAAGCTTTCTTT.

The V and J genes are TRBV4-3 and TRBJ1-1; D perhaps matches TRBD1 (5 bases). V lost 5 bases, J lost 3 bases, and 16 bases lay in between. The germline V gene encodes CDR1 LGHNA and CDR2 YSLEER. The CDR3 runs 15 residues. The CDR3 protein is CASSSGVGRDTEAFF. The CDR3 DNA sequence: TGCGCCAGCAGCTCCGGAGTGGGCAGGGACACTGAAGCTTTCTTT.

The chain carries TRBV29-1 and TRBJ1-2; no reliable D call. The germline V gene has CDR1 SQVTM and CDR2 ANQGSEA. The CDR3 consists of 14 residues. The V end lost 6 bases, the J end lost 2 bases, and 16 bases lay between the germline ends. CDR3 residues: CSVGGISANYGYTF. Here the CDR3 DNA reads TGCAGCGTCGGAGGGATAAGCGCAAACTATGGCTACACCTTC.

The chain links TRBV4-3 to TRBJ2-3, with D possibly TRBD2 on 5 matching bases. Trimming pared 4 bases from V and 0 bases from J, leaving 11 bases between. The CDR3 totals 15 residues. Germline CDR1 LGHNA, CDR2 YSLEER. The CDR3 coding sequence is TGCGCCAGCAGCCCCCTCAGGACTAGCACAGATACGCAGTATTTT. Residues: CASSPLRTSTDTQYF.

The rearrangement uses TRBV5-4 and TRBJ1-1; 9 positions agree with TRBD1. Per the germline V gene, CDR1 is SGHNT and CDR2 is YYREEE (reference sequence). V was clipped by 4 bases and J by 4 bases; unmatched bases: 2. The CDR3 sequence is 13 residues long. The CDR3 DNA is TGTGCCAGCAGCAGGACAGGGGTCACTGAAGCTTTCTTT. Translated, it gives CASSRTGVTEAFF.

The chain couples TRBV30 to TRBJ1-2; tentatively, D is TRBD1 (5 bases). In germline, CDR1 is GTSNPN, CDR2 SVGIG (reference sequence). V dropped 2 bases and J dropped 8 bases, with 21 bases sitting between them. The CDR3 is 15 residues long. CDR3 DNA sequence: TGTGCCTGGAGTTCGATGACAGCCGCCTTCGGGGGCTACACCTTC. Translated: CAWSSMTAAFGGYTF. Based on the CDR3 plus reference TRBV30 and TRBJ1-2, the full variable domain is SQTIHQWPATLVQPVGSPLSLECTVEGTSNPNLYWYRQAAGRGLQLLFYSVGIGQISSEVPQNLSASRPQDRQFILSSKKLLLSDSGFYLCAWSSMTAAFGGYTFGSGTRLTVV.

The chain carries TRBV7-9 and TRBJ2-2, with D possibly being TRBD2 (6 bases). Germline V gene data show CDR1 as SEHNR and CDR2 as FQNEAQ (reference sequence). The germline V and J ends were trimmed by 5 bases and 7 bases, with 26 bases remaining between them. The CDR3 length is 18 residues. CDR3 region: CASSLHGRQGGGDGELFF. The CDR3 DNA reads TGTGCCAGCAGCCTCCATGGCCGGCAGGGAGGAGGCGACGGGGAGCTGTTTTTT.

The chain links TRBV5-6 to TRBJ1-3, with D possibly TRBD1 on 6 matching bases. V was shortened by 4 bases and J by 1 base, with 18 bases between the two germline ends. Germline CDR1 reads SGHDT; CDR2 reads YYEEEE. The CDR3 totals 17 residues. The CDR3 sequence: CASSRRTGTPSGNTIYF. The CDR3 coding sequence is TGTGCCAGCAGCAGAAGAACCGGGACACCTTCTGGAAACACCATATATTTT. Full variable domain (rest looked up from reference TRBV5-6 and TRBJ1-3): DAGVTQSPTHLIKTRGQQVTLRCSPKSGHDTVSWYQQALGQGPQFIFQYYEEEERQRGNFPDRFSGHQFPNYSSELNVNALLLGDSALYLCASSRRTGTPSGNTIYFGEGSWLTVV.